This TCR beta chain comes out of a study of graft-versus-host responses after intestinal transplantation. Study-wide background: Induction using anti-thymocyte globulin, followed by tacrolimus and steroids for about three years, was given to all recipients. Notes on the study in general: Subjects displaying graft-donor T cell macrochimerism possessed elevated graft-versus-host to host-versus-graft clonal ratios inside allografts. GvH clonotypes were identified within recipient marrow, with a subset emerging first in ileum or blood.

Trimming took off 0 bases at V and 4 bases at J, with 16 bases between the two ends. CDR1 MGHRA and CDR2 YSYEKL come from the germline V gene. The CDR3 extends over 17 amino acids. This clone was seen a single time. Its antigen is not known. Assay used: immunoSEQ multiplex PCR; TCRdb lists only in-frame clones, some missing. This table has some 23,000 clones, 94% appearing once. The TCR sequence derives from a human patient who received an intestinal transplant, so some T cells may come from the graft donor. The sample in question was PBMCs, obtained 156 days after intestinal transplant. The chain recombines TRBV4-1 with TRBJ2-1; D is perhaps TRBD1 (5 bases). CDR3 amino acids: CASSQERDRGPYNEQFF. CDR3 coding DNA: TGCGCCAGCAGCCAAGAAAGGGATAGGGGCCCATACAATGAGCAGTTCTTC.